Listed here are 9 T cell receptor beta chains from one sample, sequenced in a study of blood T cells in healthy people across ages (dated by TCRdb to between 2015 and 2016). The library was obtained by 5' RACE. Sequencing was performed on an Illumina HiSeq 2500. A second roughly 6 to 11 cycle PCR used a sample-barcoded 5' primer and a J-beta primer mix. Clones were called with MiXCR by TCRdb after fastp trimmed the public reads at Q25, and only in-frame beta chains were retained. For every CDR3 protein sequence, its rows merge into one entry that carries the most common genes and DNA. The sample table records roughly 830,000 distinct CDR3 sequences; 60% to 80% of these occur just once. The top ten hold roughly 25% of the sample. Sequencing input: blood. Receptors originate from a man aged 25-45 years in good health.

The chain recombines TRBV9 with TRBJ2-4, with 7 bases identical to TRBD1. With V trimmed by 4 bases and J by 8 bases, 6 bases remained unmatched. Per germline, CDR1 SGDLS and CDR2 YYNGEE. The CDR3 is made up of 13 amino acids. The CDR3 loop reads CASSPRTGHIQYF. CDR3 sequence (DNA): TGTGCCAGCAGCCCGAGGACAGGCCACATTCAGTACTTC.

The chain employs TRBV20-1 and TRBJ2-7; D is unresolved. Germline assignment: CDR1 DFQATT and CDR2 SNEGSKA (reference sequence). The CDR3 runs to 13 residues. V dropped 3 bases and J dropped 2 bases, with 11 bases sitting between them. The CDR3 DNA follows: TGCAGTGCTAGTAAGTCTACAGCCTACGAGCAGTACTTC. Amino acids: CSASKSTAYEQYF.

The V and J genes are TRBV29-1 and TRBJ2-3; D possibly uses TRBD1 or TRBD2 (5 bases each). Germline V gene data show CDR1 as SQVTM and CDR2 as ANQGSEA. This CDR3 is built from 15 residues. Trimming removed 6 bases from V and 1 base from J, with 17 bases in between. CDR3 nucleotides: TGCAGCGTCATACCGAGAATGGGGGGCACAGATACGCAGTATTTT. Amino acid sequence: CSVIPRMGGTDTQYF.

This chain links TRBV4-3 with TRBJ1-5; D might be TRBD1 (5 bases). CDR3 length: 16 residues. Germline V gives CDR1 LGHNA, CDR2 YSLEER. V was pared by 0 bases and J by 7 bases, with 16 bases between. CDR3 loop: CASSQEWGRTGQPQHF. CDR3 nucleotide sequence: TGCGCCAGCAGCCAAGAATGGGGCAGGACGGGCCAGCCCCAGCATTTT.

In this sample, this clonotype turned up a few times. The rearrangement uses TRBV10-3 and TRBJ2-5, with 10 bases lining up with TRBD2. The CDR3 runs 15 residues. Germline CDR1 ENHRY, CDR2 SYGVKD. With V trimmed by 0 bases and J by 4 bases, 2 bases remained unmatched. CDR3 nucleotide sequence: TGTGCCATCAGTGAGTCGTCTAGCGGGGGAGAGACCCAGTACTTC. This translates into CAISESSSGGETQYF.

V and J are TRBV25-1 and TRBJ2-1, with unresolved D. CDR3 length: 15 amino acids. Trimming took off 5 bases at V and 0 bases at J, with 11 bases between the two ends. Germline V gives CDR1 MGHDK, CDR2 SYGVNS. The CDR3 DNA follows: TGTGCCAGCAGTCCCTTCCGGGTCTCCTACAATGAGCAGTTCTTC. The encoded protein is CASSPFRVSYNEQFF.

This clonotype was detected only once. The chain has TRBV28 and TRBJ2-3; no reliable D call. Germline CDR1 is MDHEN and CDR2 is SYDVKM. There are 14 residues in the CDR3. V lost 6 bases and J 0 bases, leaving 10 bases between the germline ends. This CDR3 is CASSHPKSTDTQYF. The CDR3 DNA reads TGTGCCAGCAGCCACCCCAAGAGCACAGATACGCAGTATTTT.

The rearrangement links TRBV29-1 to TRBJ1-1, with 8 bases fitting TRBD1. Germline V gene lookup returns CDR1 SQVTM and CDR2 ANQGSEA. J gave up 7 bases and V 5 bases, and 9 bases lay outside the gene matches. This CDR3 has 13 amino acids. In DNA, the CDR3 is TGCAGCGTTAGTTGGGACAGGAGGCGTGAAGCTTTCTTT. This gives the protein CSVSWDRRREAFF. The variable domain in full, completed from reference TRBV29-1 and TRBJ1-1, reads SAVISQKPSRDICQRGTSLTIQCQVDSQVTMMFWYRQQPGQSLTLIATANQGSEATYESGFVIDKFPISRPNLTFSTLTVSNMSPEDSSIYLCSVSWDRRREAFFGQGTRLTVV.

J is TRBJ1-1 and V is TRBV29-1; 7 bases agree with TRBD1. After removal of 3 bases from V and 1 base from J, the junction contained 17 bases not matched to a gene. Germline CDR1 and CDR2: SQVTM and ANQGSEA. This CDR3 is built from 18 residues. The chain's CDR3 is CSVDSGQPVGSWNTEAFF. DNA of the CDR3: TGCAGCGTTGACTCGGGACAGCCGGTTGGGTCGTGGAACACTGAAGCTTTCTTT.